This T cell receptor (beta chain) was sequenced for a study of regulatory T cells in long-lasting Graves disease. Findings and limits, study-wide: TRBV28, TRBJ1-2 and TRBJ2-5 were segments that persistent disease favored.

Germline CDR1 SGHRS, CDR2 YFSETQ. The J segment lost 5 bases and the V segment lost 7 bases, leaving 14 bases of the junction unmatched. CDR3 length: 17 amino acids. Sample time point: newly diagnosed GD, antithyroid drugs for less than 3 months. Making the TCR library involved RNA that had been extracted from PBMCs. Both iRepertoire HTBI primers and Arm-PCR of CDR3 regions were used to build the TCR beta libraries. In TCRdb, the multiplex PCR reads were re-called with MiXCR into one record per CDR3 protein. The table shows 530,000 or so distinct CDR3 sequences, with less than 15% occurring only once. This clonotype was seen a handful of times. Antigen: not known. The same data also contributed to another study, on T cells in Graves' hyperthyroidism and ophthalmopathy. Per that paper: In patients aged 18 to 65, hyperthyroidism was newly diagnosed, with duration under 2 months. First-round RT-PCR of the TCR CDR3 relied on the HTBI primer set. In validation, the model predicted ophthalmopathy. These predictions came a median about 6.8 months before onset.

This receptor was obtained from a man aged 30 to 39 with Graves disease. The genes are TRBV5-1 and TRBJ2-2, with 10 bases matching TRBD2. The input for sequencing was peripheral blood mononuclear cells (PBMCs), taken at new diagnosis, from a patient treated with antithyroid drugs. CDR3 nucleotides: TGCGCCAGCTCCCCGGGTAGCGGGAGGCGATGGACCGGGGAGCTGTTTTTT. Translating gives CASSPGSGRRWTGELFF.